A single sample is the source of the 22 T cell receptor beta chains below, sequenced in a study of graft-versus-host responses after intestinal transplantation. Sequencing used immunoSEQ multiplex PCR; TCRdb keeps in-frame clones, though not all of them. The sample includes about 97,000 clones, roughly 90% seen only once; the top ten take roughly 15%. The source was PBMCs, collected approximately 420 days after intestinal transplant. The receptors stem from a human patient who received an intestinal transplant, so some T cells may come from the graft donor.

The chain links TRBV9 to TRBJ2-4, with 7 nucleotides matching TRBD2. The CDR3 covers 14 residues. Germline V lookup: CDR1 SGDLS, CDR2 YYNGEE. With V trimmed by 4 bases and J by 9 bases, 10 bases remained unmatched. CDR3 nucleotide sequence: TGTGCCAGCAGCTCCGGACTAGGGCGGGGCATTCAGTACTTC. Translating gives CASSSGLGRGIQYF.

The chain joins TRBV11-2 to TRBJ2-2, with TRBD2 matching 7 bases. The CDR3 contains 16 residues. Germline V gene sequence: CDR1 SGHAT, CDR2 FQNNGV. Trimming cost V 2 bases and J 4 bases; bases outside gene matches: 7. CDR3 sequence reads: CASSLRLAPITGELFF. The CDR3 DNA follows: TGTGCCAGCAGCTTAAGACTAGCCCCTATCACCGGGGAGCTGTTTTTT.

The rearrangement uses TRBV11-2 and TRBJ1-2; no definite D call. Trimming took 0 bases from V and 9 from J, leaving 17 bases between them. The CDR3 contains 15 residues. Germline values: CDR1 SGHAT, CDR2 FQNNGV. DNA for the CDR3: TGTGCCAGCAGCTTAGATCTCTGGGCCTCCCGGAGCTACACCTTC. Protein sequence: CASSLDLWASRSYTF.

This clone was recorded only once. The rearrangement links TRBV2 to TRBJ1-4, with 8 bases identical to TRBD1. The CDR3 runs to 15 residues. The ends lost 7 bases at V and 5 bases at J; junction bases unmatched: 9. The germline CDR1 and CDR2 sequences are SNHLY and FYNNEI. The CDR3 DNA sequence: TGTGCCAGCAACCTATACAGGGGGGGGAATGAAAAACTGTTTTTT. It specifies CASNLYRGGNEKLFF.

V is TRBV19 and J is TRBJ2-7, with a tentative D call TRBD1 (6 bases). Germline values: CDR1 LNHDA, CDR2 SQIVND (reference sequence). Between the trimmed V and J ends, which lost 5 bases and 3 bases, there was a span of 11 bases. This CDR3 has 13 amino acids. This CDR3 reads CASSGGHYYEQYF. CDR3 in DNA: TGTGCCAGTAGTGGGGGACACTACTACGAGCAGTACTTC.

CDR3 DNA sequence: TGTGCCAGCAGCTTATCCCCTAATGAAAAACTGTTTTTT. This encodes CASSLSPNEKLFF. The chain links TRBV7-9 to TRBJ1-4; D unresolved. V lost 2 bases and J lost 3, with 4 bases in between. Germline-derived CDR1 and CDR2 are SEHNR and FQNEAQ (reference sequence). The CDR3 contains 13 residues.

The gene calls are TRBV5-1 and TRBJ1-2, with D possibly matching TRBD1 (6 bases). This CDR3 contains 15 residues. Trimming removed 5 bases from V and 0 bases from J, with 14 bases in between. CDR1 SGHRS and CDR2 YFSETQ come from the germline V gene. CDR3 residues: CASSPGALANYGYTF. The DNA for the CDR3 is TGCGCCAGCAGTCCAGGGGCCCTAGCTAACTATGGCTACACCTTC.

The rearrangement joins TRBV4-1 to TRBJ2-1, with D possibly TRBD1 on 6 matching bases. CDR3 size: 14 residues. CDR1 and CDR2 (germline): MGHRA, YSYEKL. V was pared by 6 bases and J by 7 bases, with 16 bases between. The CDR3 sequence is CASRELQGFNEQFF. The CDR3 bases are TGCGCCAGCAGGGAATTACAGGGTTTTAATGAGCAGTTCTTC.

The chain couples TRBV29-1 to TRBJ2-7; D is unresolved. Looked up from germline, CDR1 is SQVTM and CDR2 is ANQGSEA. This CDR3 contains 14 residues. Trimming took off 4 bases at V and 3 bases at J, with 16 bases between the two ends. CDR3 in DNA: TGCAGCGTTGTTGGTCTCGGGCAGTACTACGAGCAGTACTTC. Residues: CSVVGLGQYYEQYF.

The rearrangement uses TRBV2 and TRBJ1-1; no reliable D call. The V end was cut by 8 bases, the J end by 4 bases, with 14 bases between. The CDR3 contains 13 residues. The germline V gene encodes CDR1 SNHLY and CDR2 FYNNEI. This CDR3 reads CASANVWVTEAFF. The DNA of the CDR3 is TGTGCCAGCGCGAACGTCTGGGTCACTGAAGCTTTCTTT.

In this sample, this clone turned up once. The rearrangement joins TRBV5-1 to TRBJ2-3; the D is unclear. V dropped 5 bases and J dropped 0 bases, with 13 bases sitting between them. Germline V gives CDR1 SGHRS, CDR2 YFSETQ. The CDR3 length is 15 residues. The CDR3 nucleotides are TGCGCCAGCAGGGTGACACCGGCCAGCACAGATACGCAGTATTTT. Encoded protein: CASRVTPASTDTQYF. Supplemented by reference TRBV5-1 and TRBJ2-3, the full variable domain reads KAGVTQTPRYLIKTRGQQVTLSCSPISGHRSVSWYQQTPGQGLQFLFEYFSETQRNKGNFPGRFSGRQFSNSRSEMNVSTLELGDSALYLCASRVTPASTDTQYFGPGTRLTVL.

V is TRBV19 and J is TRBJ2-1; D uncertain. V shed 1 base and J shed 7 bases, with 8 bases lying between them. CDR3 size: 13 residues. The germline CDR1 and CDR2 sequences are LNHDA and SQIVND (reference sequence). CDR3 sequence reads: CASSIGDGNEQFF. The DNA for the CDR3 is TGTGCCAGTAGTATAGGTGACGGAAATGAGCAGTTCTTC.

The J gene is TRBJ2-7, the V gene TRBV5-6; possible D gene TRBD1, 6 bases. In germline, CDR1 is SGHDT, CDR2 YYEEEE. The CDR3 has 16 amino acids. V lost 0 bases to trimming and J lost 9 bases, with 22 bases between them. CDR3 sequence: CASSLERSQGPLGQYF. The CDR3 DNA follows: TGTGCCAGCAGCTTGGAGCGAAGCCAGGGGCCCCTAGGGCAGTACTTC.

CDR3 nucleotide sequence: TGTGCCAGCAGCATCCCAGGGGCGGGGGAGACCCAGTACTTC. This gives the protein CASSIPGAGETQYF. The gene calls are TRBV7-9 and TRBJ2-5; D may correspond to TRBD1 or TRBD2 (6 bases each). Trimming took off 5 bases at V and 5 bases at J, with 15 bases between the two ends. The CDR3 consists of 14 residues. CDR1 and CDR2 from the germline V gene are SEHNR and FQNEAQ (reference sequence).

This chain connects TRBV5-1 to TRBJ2-3; 8 nucleotides match TRBD2. J gave up 6 bases and V 7 bases, and 10 bases lay outside the gene matches. This CDR3 region has 14 residues. From germline, CDR1 is SGHRS and CDR2 YFSETQ. The CDR3 DNA reads TGCGCCAGCGGCCCGGGGGGGCCGTGGGATACGCAGTATTTT. Translated: CASGPGGPWDTQYF. The full variable domain, its missing parts supplied by reference TRBV5-1 and TRBJ2-3, is KAGVTQTPRYLIKTRGQQVTLSCSPISGHRSVSWYQQTPGQGLQFLFEYFSETQRNKGNFPGRFSGRQFSNSRSEMNVSTLELGDSALYLCASGPGGPWDTQYFGPGTRLTVL.

The CDR3 region is CASIQGAVGEQFF. The CDR3 DNA reads TGTGCCAGCATACAGGGGGCGGTGGGTGAGCAGTTCTTC. The chain has TRBV2 and TRBJ2-1; TRBD1 agrees at 9 bases. The CDR3 spans 13 residues. Germline V gives CDR1 SNHLY, CDR2 FYNNEI. J was trimmed by 9 bases and V by 7 bases; bases with no gene match: 7.

In its sample, this clone was seen once. This chain uses TRBV11-2 with TRBJ2-2, with D tentatively TRBD1 (6 bases). The V gene's germline CDR1 is SGHAT and CDR2 FQNNGV. This CDR3 has 14 residues. V lost 2 bases to trimming and J lost 3 bases, with 7 bases between them. The CDR3 DNA sequence: TGTGCCAGCAGCTTATGGGGGCACACCGGGGAGCTGTTTTTT. Translating gives CASSLWGHTGELFF.

This rearrangement joins TRBV7-9 to TRBJ1-4; 8 nucleotides agree with TRBD1. The germline gives CDR1 SEHNR, CDR2 FQNEAQ (reference sequence). V trimming: 0 bases; J trimming: 7 bases; junction bases outside the gene matches: 7. This CDR3 is built from 16 residues. CDR3: CASSLATQGAGEKLFF. CDR3 in DNA: TGTGCCAGCAGCTTAGCCACGCAGGGGGCAGGTGAAAAACTGTTTTTT.

This chain connects TRBV11-2 to TRBJ2-1; 7 bases fit TRBD2. Trimming removed 3 bases from V and 6 bases from J; junction bases left unmatched: 2. Germline-derived CDR1 and CDR2 are SGHAT and FQNNGV. CDR3 length: 13 amino acids. The DNA of the CDR3 is TGTGCCAGCAGCTTCGGGGGGATCAATGAGCAGTTCTTC. It yields the protein CASSFGGINEQFF. Full variable domain (rest looked up from reference TRBV11-2 and TRBJ2-1): EAGVAQSPRYKIIEKRQSVAFWCNPISGHATLYWYQQILGQGPKLLIQFQNNGVVDDSQLPKDRFSAERLKGVDSTLKIQPAKLEDSAVYLCASSFGGINEQFFGPGTRLTVL.

The chain is built from TRBV7-9 and TRBJ2-7, with D possibly TRBD1 on 5 matching bases. The CDR3 has 11 amino acids. The V and J ends lost 6 bases and 6 bases respectively, with 9 bases between them. Looked up from germline, CDR1 is SEHNR and CDR2 is FQNEAQ (reference sequence). In DNA form, the CDR3 reads TGTGCCAGCAGAGACAGTGCCGAGCAGTACTTC. It is translated as CASRDSAEQYF.

This sequence joins TRBV6-5 and TRBJ2-7; D remains unclear. Germline V gene lookup returns CDR1 MNHEY and CDR2 SVGAGI. Trimming cost V 5 bases and J 2 bases, with 4 bases left between them. This CDR3 comprises 11 residues. As DNA, the CDR3 is TGTGCCAGCAGTGACCCCTACGAGCAGTACTTC. It is translated as CASSDPYEQYF.

For this clone: Within the sample, other DNA sequences also encode this same CDR3. CDR3 protein: CASSLTGVLSGNTIYF. CDR3 DNA: TGTGCCAGCAGTTTGACAGGGGTACTCTCTGGAAACACCATATATTTT. This chain links TRBV6-5 with TRBJ1-3; TRBD1 matches 8 bases. Losses at the gene ends were 4 bases for V and 0 bases for J; bases not matched to a gene: 5. CDR1 and CDR2 (germline): MNHEY, SVGAGI. This CDR3 contains 16 residues.